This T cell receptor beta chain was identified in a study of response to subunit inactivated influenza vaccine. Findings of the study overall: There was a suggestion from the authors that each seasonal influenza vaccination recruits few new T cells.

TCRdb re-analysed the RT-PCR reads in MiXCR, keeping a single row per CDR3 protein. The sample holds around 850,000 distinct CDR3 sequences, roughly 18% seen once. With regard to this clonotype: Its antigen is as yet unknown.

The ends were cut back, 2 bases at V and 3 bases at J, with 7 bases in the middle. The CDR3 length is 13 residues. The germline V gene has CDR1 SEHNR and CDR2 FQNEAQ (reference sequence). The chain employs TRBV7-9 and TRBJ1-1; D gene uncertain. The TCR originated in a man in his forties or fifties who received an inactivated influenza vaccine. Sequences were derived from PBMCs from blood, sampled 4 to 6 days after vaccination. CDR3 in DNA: TGTGCCAGCAGCTTAAGTAGTTACACTGAAGCTTTCTTT. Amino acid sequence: CASSLSSYTEAFF.